These 25 T cell receptor beta chains came from one sample sequenced in a study of blood T cell repertoires in COVID-19. TCRdb keeps only in-frame clones here, not all; method: immunoSEQ multiplex PCR. Among 350,000 to 550,000 clones, around 88% were seen once, and the ten largest hold approximately 4.3%. The sequencing sample was made of peripheral blood. These receptors came from a woman between 25 and 40 years old with acute or convalescent COVID-19.

V and J are TRBV11-2 and TRBJ2-5, with TRBD2 matching 7 bases. The CDR3 consists of 16 residues. The germline V gene has CDR1 SGHAT and CDR2 FQNNGV. With 5 bases clipped from V and 2 bases from J, the junction kept 11 bases outside the gene matches. The CDR3 reads CASSLGPNGGQETQYF. The CDR3 DNA follows: TGTGCCAGCAGCCTAGGCCCCAACGGGGGGCAAGAGACCCAGTACTTC.

This clone appeared once. This rearrangement joins TRBV19 to TRBJ2-1, with 8 bases fitting TRBD1. V lost 6 bases, J lost 8 bases, and 6 bases stayed unmatched. The CDR3 runs 13 residues. Germline V gene data show CDR1 as LNHDA and CDR2 as SQIVND (reference sequence). CDR3 nucleotide sequence: TGTGCCAGTAGGGGCAGGGGGCTGGATGAGCAGTTCTTC. Encoded protein: CASRGRGLDEQFF.

This chain links TRBV19 with TRBJ2-7; perhaps TRBD1 as D (6 bases). Germline CDR1 and CDR2: LNHDA and SQIVND (reference sequence). The CDR3 spans 14 residues. Trimming removed 4 bases from V and 1 base from J, with 11 bases in between. The CDR3 loop is CASSTGTLSYEQYF. For the CDR3, the DNA is TGTGCCAGTAGTACCGGGACATTGTCCTACGAGCAGTACTTC.

In this sample, this clone turned up once. DNA for the CDR3: TGCGCCAGCAGCTTCAGGGGGACCTATAATTCACCCCTCCACTTT. Translation gives CASSFRGTYNSPLHF. The V and J genes are TRBV5-1 and TRBJ1-6; 7 nucleotides line up with TRBD1. Germline V lookup: CDR1 SGHRS, CDR2 YFSETQ. The CDR3 sequence is 15 residues long. Losses at the gene ends were 2 bases for V and 2 bases for J; bases not matched to a gene: 1.

The chain carries TRBV9 and TRBJ1-1, with D maybe TRBD1 (6 bases). V lost 0 bases, J lost 1 base, and 10 bases lay in between. CDR1 and CDR2 from the germline V gene are SGDLS and YYNGEE. The CDR3 runs to 15 residues. DNA of the CDR3: TGTGCCAGCAGCGTAGAGGGGGGGAAGAACACTGAAGCTTTCTTT. It translates to CASSVEGGKNTEAFF.

The gene calls are TRBV19 and TRBJ1-1; possibly TRBD1 for D (5 bases). Between the trimmed V and J ends, which lost 3 bases and 3 bases, there was a span of 14 bases. Germline V gene sequence: CDR1 LNHDA, CDR2 SQIVND (reference sequence). The CDR3 spans 15 residues. DNA of the CDR3: TGTGCCAGTAGTATTTTGGCAGGAGGGGACACTGAAGCTTTCTTT. Its protein product is CASSILAGGDTEAFF.

The chain has TRBV2 and TRBJ2-3; perhaps TRBD1 as D (6 bases). Germline CDR1 SNHLY, CDR2 FYNNEI. The V end was cut by 4 bases, the J end by 3 bases, with 11 bases between. This CDR3 is 14 amino acids long. DNA for the CDR3: TGTGCCAGCAGTGCCGGACAGTTTACAGATACGCAGTATTTT. Translated: CASSAGQFTDTQYF.

This sequence joins TRBV11-1 and TRBJ1-1; D may be TRBD1 (5 bases). Trimming left V 6 bases short and J 6 bases short, with 14 bases between. This CDR3 region has 13 residues. Germline V gene lookup returns CDR1 SGHAT and CDR2 FQDESV (reference sequence). The CDR3 bases are TGTGCCAGCAGTCACCCGAGCAGGGCTGAAGCTTTCTTT. Translation: CASSHPSRAEAFF.

The chain uses TRBV9 and TRBJ2-3, with TRBD2 as a possible D gene (6 bases). The V gene's germline CDR1 is SGDLS and CDR2 YYNGEE. The V gene lost 2 bases and the J gene lost 2 bases, with 18 bases spanning the gap. This CDR3 spans 17 amino acids. The DNA for the CDR3 is TGTGCCAGCAGCGTGGGGACTCCGGGACCCACCACAGATACGCAGTATTTT. Its protein is CASSVGTPGPTTDTQYF.

This clone occurred once. The V and J genes are TRBV9 and TRBJ2-1; 7 positions agree with TRBD1. The CDR3 runs to 15 residues. In germline, CDR1 is SGDLS, CDR2 YYNGEE. The V segment lost 3 bases and the J segment 4 bases; nucleotides outside the gene matches: 7. The CDR3 nucleotides are TGTGCCAGCAGCGCACTGGGACAGATTTACAATGAGCAGTTCTTC. This gives the protein CASSALGQIYNEQFF.

Remarks on this clone: A read error may account for a junction end that differs from germline. This specimen includes other DNA sequences encoding the same CDR3. Here the CDR3 reads CASSQRLAAGELFF. The CDR3 DNA follows: TGCGCCAGTAGCCAAAGACTAGCAGCCGGGGAGCTGTTTTTT. The chain has TRBV4-1 and TRBJ2-2, with 7 bases aligning to TRBD2. Germline V gives CDR1 MGHRA, CDR2 YSYEKL. This CDR3 is built from 14 residues.

The CDR3: CATSDLRGGRNIQYF. CDR3 coding DNA: TGTGCCACCAGTGATTTGCGCGGGGGGCGAAACATTCAGTACTTC. The chain combines TRBV24-1 with TRBJ2-4; 8 nucleotides agree with TRBD2. This CDR3 is built from 15 residues. The V gene's germline CDR1 is KGHDR and CDR2 SFDVKD. Germline trimming cut 0 bases from V and 6 bases from J; bases unmatched to any gene: 3.

The J gene is TRBJ1-1, the V gene TRBV5-1, with a possible D match to TRBD1 (5 bases). Trimming left V 4 bases short and J 2 bases short, with 15 bases between. The CDR3 has 15 residues. Germline loops: CDR1 SGHRS, CDR2 YFSETQ. The CDR3 sequence is CASSLLQGFNTEAFF. As DNA, the CDR3 is TGCGCCAGCAGCCTGTTGCAGGGTTTTAACACTGAAGCTTTCTTT.

V and J are TRBV9 and TRBJ1-5; the D gene is possibly TRBD1 (5 bases). V was trimmed by 1 base and J by 1 base, leaving 9 bases between them. The CDR3 is 15 amino acids. Germline V CDR1 and CDR2: SGDLS, YYNGEE. CDR3 coding DNA: TGTGCCAGCAGCGTATCAGGGCTAAGCAATCAGCCCCAGCATTTT. Translated: CASSVSGLSNQPQHF. The full variable domain, in which reference TRBV9 and TRBJ1-5 provide the parts outside the CDR3, is DSGVTQTPKHLITATGQRVTLRCSPRSGDLSVYWYQQSLDQGLQFLIQYYNGEERAKGNILERFSAQQFPDLHSELNLSSLELGDSALYFCASSVSGLSNQPQHFGDGTRLSIL.

This clone was counted many times. The CDR3 here is CASSQGNQGKAFF. CDR3 coding DNA: TGTGCCAGCAGCCAAGGAAATCAGGGGAAAGCTTTCTTT. V and J are TRBV7-9 and TRBJ1-1; D may be TRBD1 (6 bases). The V gene lost 5 bases and the J gene lost 9 bases, with 16 bases spanning the gap. This CDR3 has 13 residues. The germline V gene encodes CDR1 SEHNR and CDR2 FQNEAQ (reference sequence).

The genes are TRBV6-5 and TRBJ2-5; D perhaps matches TRBD2 (6 bases). V lost 5 bases and J 7 bases, leaving 17 bases between the germline ends. Germline values: CDR1 MNHEY, CDR2 SVGAGI. The CDR3 is made up of 14 amino acids. CDR3: CASSRGGRSRTQYF. CDR3 DNA: TGTGCCAGCAGTAGGGGAGGCAGATCTAGGACCCAGTACTTC.

For this clone: In the same sample, other DNA sequences code for this CDR3. J is TRBJ2-5 and V is TRBV12-3 or TRBV12-4, with D tentatively TRBD2 (6 bases). The CDR3 contains 12 residues. The V end lost 8 bases, the J end lost 3 bases, and 10 bases lay between the germline ends. The CDR3 region has the DNA TGTGCCAGCTCTGGAGGGGAAGAGACCCAGTACTTC. Amino acids: CASSGGEETQYF.

The chain couples TRBV6-5 to TRBJ1-2; D gene unclear. Germline V gene data show CDR1 as MNHEY and CDR2 as SVGAGI. V dropped 4 bases and J dropped 4 bases, with 13 bases sitting between them. The CDR3 is 14 amino acids. CDR3 loop: CASSSVEEGYGYTF. For the CDR3, the DNA is TGTGCCAGCAGTTCCGTAGAGGAAGGCTATGGCTACACCTTC.

This clone was seen a single time. The rearrangement uses TRBV29-1 and TRBJ1-1; 9 bases fit TRBD1. The V segment lost 5 bases and the J segment 0 bases; nucleotides outside the gene matches: 4. Germline V gives CDR1 SQVTM, CDR2 ANQGSEA. The CDR3 length is 14 residues. The CDR3 region has the DNA TGCAGCGTTACTGACAGGGGGTTGAACACTGAAGCTTTCTTT. It specifies CSVTDRGLNTEAFF.

J is TRBJ1-5 and V is TRBV28; a weak D match, TRBD1 (6 bases). CDR1 MDHEN and CDR2 SYDVKM come from the germline V gene. This CDR3 comprises 13 residues. CDR3 residues: CAITGRDNQPQHF. The CDR3 DNA reads TGTGCAATCACAGGGAGGGACAATCAGCCCCAGCATTTT.

This sequence joins TRBV28 and TRBJ2-7; 9 nucleotides line up with TRBD1. This CDR3 comprises 12 residues. Germline CDR1 MDHEN, CDR2 SYDVKM. J was trimmed by 6 bases and V by 8 bases; bases with no gene match: 5. Here the CDR3 DNA reads TGTGCCAGCTCCGGGACAGGGAGCGAGCAGTACTTC. Translating it yields CASSGTGSEQYF. The full variable domain, in which reference TRBV28 and TRBJ2-7 provide the parts outside the CDR3, is DVKVTQSSRYLVKRTGEKVFLECVQDMDHENMFWYRQDPGLGLRLIYFSYDVKMKEKGDIPEGYSVSREKKERFSLILESASTNQTSMYLCASSGTGSEQYFGPGTRLTVT.

The chain employs TRBV5-3 and TRBJ2-7, with unresolved D. TRBV5-3 has ORF status, its function being uncertain. This CDR3 comprises 14 residues. With 0 bases removed from V and 0 bases from J, the gap between germline ends came to 7 bases. CDR3 DNA sequence: TGTGCCAGAAGCTTGGTATACTTCTCCTACGAGCAGTACTTC. Its protein product is CARSLVYFSYEQYF.

The V call is TRBV6-5, the J call TRBJ2-7; TRBD2 matches 7 bases. V lost 6 bases and J lost 2; bases outside the gene matches: 7. Germline V gene lookup returns CDR1 MNHEY and CDR2 SVGAGI. The CDR3 is made up of 14 amino acids. The CDR3 DNA follows: TGTGCCAGCAGAGTGGGAGCGGGGCCCTACGAGCAGTACTTC. This codes for CASRVGAGPYEQYF.

The chain couples TRBV19 to TRBJ1-5, with TRBD1 as a possible D gene (5 bases). Germline values: CDR1 LNHDA, CDR2 SQIVND (reference sequence). Deletions cut 0 bases from V and 7 bases from J, with 13 bases between. The CDR3 covers 15 residues. As DNA, the CDR3 is TGTGCCAGTAGTATAGAGGGAGGGGTCAGGCAGCCCCAGCATTTT. This gives the protein CASSIEGGVRQPQHF.

The V and J genes are TRBV5-1 and TRBJ2-7, with TRBD1 matching over 11 bases. Germline assignment: CDR1 SGHRS and CDR2 YFSETQ. There are 14 residues in the CDR3. V shed 5 bases, J shed 4 bases, and the junction held 5 bases outside the gene matches. CDR3 protein: CASSWDRGVYEQYF. CDR3 coding DNA: TGCGCCAGCAGTTGGGACAGGGGGGTGTACGAGCAGTACTTC. Full variable domain (missing parts from reference TRBV5-1 and TRBJ2-7): KAGVTQTPRYLIKTRGQQVTLSCSPISGHRSVSWYQQTPGQGLQFLFEYFSETQRNKGNFPGRFSGRQFSNSRSEMNVSTLELGDSALYLCASSWDRGVYEQYFGPGTRLTVT.